A single sample is the source of the 12 T cell receptor beta chains below, sequenced in a study of beta chain features in type 1 diabetes. Regarding the study as a whole: A moderate, significant TCRB CDR3 shortening appeared in type 1 diabetes across four CD4+ subsets.

Their recognized antigens are unknown. The study reverse transcribed the entire isolated RNA, so it sequenced expressed TCRB transcripts. Profiled with immunoSEQ multiplex PCR; TCRdb holds only in-frame clones, not every one. The sample lists 100,000 to 150,000 clones, roughly 17% seen once, with 2.6% in the top ten. Sample: central memory CD4+ T cells from blood. The receptor source for this set is a man younger than 35 with type 1 diabetes.

This clone was recorded a few times. The chain joins TRBV29-1 to TRBJ2-7; either TRBD1 or TRBD2 may supply D (7 bases each). Trimming took off 7 bases at V and 4 bases at J, with 17 bases between the two ends. The CDR3 totals 13 residues. CDR1 and CDR2 (germline): SQVTM, ANQGSEA. CDR3 nucleotide sequence: TGCAGCGCCGGGGAGGGGGCACTGTACGAGCAGTACTTC. This encodes CSAGEGALYEQYF.

As concerns this clone: A far larger clone lies a single base away; this is likely a read error. Other DNA sequences in the sample encode the same CDR3. V usage is TRBV29-1 and J usage is TRBJ1-1, with D maybe TRBD1 (5 bases). CDR3 length: 16 amino acids. Trimming cost V 5 bases and J 0 bases, with 19 bases left between them. In germline, CDR1 is SQVTM, CDR2 ANQGSEA. The CDR3 protein is CSVNPGWGMMNTEAFF. CDR3 DNA sequence: TGCAGCGTTAACCCAGGGTGGGGGATGATGAACACTGAAGCTTTCTTT. The full variable domain, rest sourced from reference TRBV29-1 and TRBJ1-1, is SAVISQKPSRDICQRGTSLTIQCQVDSQVTMMFWYRQQPGQSLTLIATANQGSEATYESGFVIDKFPISRPNLTFSTLTVSNMSPEDSSIYLCSVNPGWGMMNTEAFFGQGTRLTVV.

The chain recombines TRBV29-1 with TRBJ2-7, with 8 bases matching TRBD2. Germline V gives CDR1 SQVTM, CDR2 ANQGSEA. The CDR3 loop spans 15 amino acids. J was trimmed by 5 bases and V by 4 bases; bases with no gene match: 13. The CDR3 region has the DNA TGCAGCGTTGGGAGGGGCGCGGGAGGTAGCAACGAGCAGTACTTC. This sequence encodes CSVGRGAGGSNEQYF.

V gene TRBV4-1 combines with J gene TRBJ2-7; TRBD2 matches 8 bases. CDR1 is MGHRA, CDR2 YSYEKL, per germline. The junction had 6 bases not matched to a gene; V was cut back by 0 bases and J by 2 bases. This CDR3 has 16 amino acids. CDR3 coding DNA: TGCGCCAGCAGCCAAGAGAAGCGGGGGAATGCCTACGAGCAGTACTTC. This sequence encodes CASSQEKRGNAYEQYF.

The chain couples TRBV25-1 to TRBJ2-1, with D unresolved. Germline V gene lookup returns CDR1 MGHDK and CDR2 SYGVNS. This CDR3 comprises 15 residues. Trimming shortened V by 3 bases and J by 5 bases, and 14 bases separated the two germline ends. CDR3 nucleotides: TGTGCCAGCAGTGACATGCGTCCCTTCGACAATGAGCAGTTCTTC. Encoded protein: CASSDMRPFDNEQFF.

This clone was counted a single time. The genes are TRBV30 and TRBJ2-3; 11 nucleotides match TRBD2. V shed 2 bases and J 0 bases; nucleotides not matched to a gene: 10. The CDR3 is 18 residues long. The germline gives CDR1 GTSNPN, CDR2 SVGIG (reference sequence). The CDR3 DNA is TGTGCCTGGAGTATTCTTAGCGGGAGGGGCATTAGCACAGATACGCAGTATTTT. It is translated as CAWSILSGRGISTDTQYF.

This clone has only one observation. The chain employs TRBV6-5 and TRBJ2-7; D not certain. The germline V gene has CDR1 MNHEY and CDR2 SVGAGI. The CDR3 runs to 12 residues. V was clipped by 9 bases and J by 2 bases, with 11 bases between them. The CDR3 DNA reads TGTGCCAGTAGATCCCGCACCTACGAGCAGTACTTC. This gives the protein CASRSRTYEQYF.

In this sample, this clone turned up a few times. The chain is built from TRBV18 and TRBJ2-1; D is possibly TRBD2 (6 bases). CDR3 length equals 14 residues. Germline V lookup: CDR1 KGHSH, CDR2 LQKENI. Deletions cut 4 bases from V and 8 bases from J, with 15 bases between. The CDR3 DNA is TGTGCCAGCTCACGCGTCCTACTAGCCGATGAGCAGTTCTTC. It specifies CASSRVLLADEQFF.

There are many counts of this clone. This chain connects TRBV29-1 to TRBJ2-3; 7 bases map to TRBD1. Trimming cost V 4 bases and J 1 base; bases outside gene matches: 8. Per the germline V gene, CDR1 is SQVTM and CDR2 is ANQGSEA. This CDR3 region has 15 residues. The CDR3 DNA reads as TGCAGCGTTGCATGGGGACAGTATCGCACAGATACGCAGTATTTT. It specifies CSVAWGQYRTDTQYF.

The CDR3 spells CASRSRDATDTQYF. The CDR3 bases are TGTGCCAGCAGATCGCGGGACGCCACAGATACGCAGTATTTT. This chain connects TRBV6-5 to TRBJ2-3; perhaps TRBD2 as D (6 bases). The V gene lost 6 bases and the J gene lost 2 bases, with 12 bases spanning the gap. The CDR3 has 14 amino acids. Germline assignment: CDR1 MNHEY and CDR2 SVGAGI.

The V gene is TRBV6-5, the J gene TRBJ1-2, with TRBD1 matching 8 bases. The V and J ends lost 2 bases and 8 bases, in that order; junction bases with no gene match: 10. Looked up from germline, CDR1 is MNHEY and CDR2 is SVGAGI. The CDR3 is 15 amino acids. This chain's CDR3 is CASSYARGQEEGYTF. The CDR3 bases are TGTGCCAGCAGTTACGCCAGGGGACAGGAGGAAGGCTACACCTTC.

The chain employs TRBV30 and TRBJ2-1; TRBD2 matches at 8 bases. The V gene's germline CDR1 is GTSNPN and CDR2 SVGIG (reference sequence). The CDR3 sequence is 13 residues long. V dropped 4 bases and J dropped 4; count of bases not matched to a gene: 3. The CDR3 spells CAWMRGVYNEQFF. CDR3 nucleotide sequence: TGTGCCTGGATGCGGGGGGTTTACAATGAGCAGTTCTTC.